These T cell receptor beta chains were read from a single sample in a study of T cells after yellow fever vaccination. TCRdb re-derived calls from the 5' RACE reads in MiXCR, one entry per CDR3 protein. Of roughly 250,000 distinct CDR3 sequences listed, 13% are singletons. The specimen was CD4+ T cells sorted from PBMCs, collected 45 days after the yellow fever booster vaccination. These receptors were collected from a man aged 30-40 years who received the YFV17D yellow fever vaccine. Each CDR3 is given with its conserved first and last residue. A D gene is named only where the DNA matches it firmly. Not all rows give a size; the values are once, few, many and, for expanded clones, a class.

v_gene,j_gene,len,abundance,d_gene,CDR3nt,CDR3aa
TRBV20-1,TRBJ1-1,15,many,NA,TGCAGTGCTAGAGAGGGGAACAGGGAGGACACTGAAGCTTTCTTT,CSAREGNREDTEAFF
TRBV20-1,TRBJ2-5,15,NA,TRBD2,TGCAGTGCTAGCTCACTAGCGGGGGACCAAGAGACCCAGTACTTC,CSASSLAGDQETQYF
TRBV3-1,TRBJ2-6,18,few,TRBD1,TGTGCCAGCAGCCAATGGAACAGGGGCGGGTCTGGGGCCAACGTCCTGACTTTC,CASSQWNRGGSGANVLTF
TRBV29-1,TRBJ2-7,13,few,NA,TGCAGCGTTGAAGGGGACACCGGTTACGAGCAGTACTTC,CSVEGDTGYEQYF
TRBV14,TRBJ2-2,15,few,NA,TGTGCCAGCAGCCAGATGGACAGGAACACCGGGGAGCTGTTTTTT,CASSQMDRNTGELFF
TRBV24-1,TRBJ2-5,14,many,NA,TGTGCCACCAGTGATAGTCTGGGGGGAGAGACCCAGTACTTC,CATSDSLGGETQYF
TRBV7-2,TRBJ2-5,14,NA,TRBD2,TGTGCCAGCAGCTTTAGCGGGAACCAAGAGACCCAGTACTTC,CASSFSGNQETQYF
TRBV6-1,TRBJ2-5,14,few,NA,TGTGCCAGCAGTAAAAAAAGGGGATTTGGGACCCAGTACTTC,CASSKKRGFGTQYF
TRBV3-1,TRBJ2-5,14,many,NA,TGTGCCAGCAGCCAAGAAGTACGGCAAGAGACCCAGTACTTC,CASSQEVRQETQYF
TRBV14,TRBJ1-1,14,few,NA,TGTGCCAGCAGCCTTGCGGGGCCTAGCACTGAAGCTTTCTTT,CASSLAGPSTEAFF
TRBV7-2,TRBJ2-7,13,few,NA,TGTGCCAGCAGCTCCCGGGTCTTCTACGAGCAGTACTTC,CASSSRVFYEQYF
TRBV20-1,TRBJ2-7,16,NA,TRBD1,TGCAGTGCCAAGGGACAGGGGGCGTACGGGGCGGGCCAGCAGTACTTC,CSAKGQGAYGAGQQYF
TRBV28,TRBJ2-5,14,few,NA,TGTGCCAGCAGTTTATACCCCTACCAAGAGACCCAGTACTTC,CASSLYPYQETQYF
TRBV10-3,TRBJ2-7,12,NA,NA,TGTGCCATCAGCTCGGACCCTTGGGAGCAGTACTTC,CAISSDPWEQYF
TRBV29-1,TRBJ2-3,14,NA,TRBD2,TGCAGCGTTGGTAGCGGGAAAATCACAGATACGCAGTATTTT,CSVGSGKITDTQYF
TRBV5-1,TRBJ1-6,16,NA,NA,TGCGCCAGCAGCTTCGGAGGCGGGACACAGAACTCACCCCTCCACTTT,CASSFGGGTQNSPLHF
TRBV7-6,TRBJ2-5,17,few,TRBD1,TGTGCCAGCAGCTTGCTGCCGGGACAGGGGTCTCAAGAGACCCAGTACTTC,CASSLLPGQGSQETQYF
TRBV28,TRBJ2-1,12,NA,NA,TGTGCCAGCAGTTTCCCGCGGAATGAGCAGTTCTTC,CASSFPRNEQFF
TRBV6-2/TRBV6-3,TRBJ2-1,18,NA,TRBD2,TGTGCCAGCAGTACCAGACGGACTAGCGGGAAGATTTCTGCTGAGCAGTTCTTC,CASSTRRTSGKISAEQFF
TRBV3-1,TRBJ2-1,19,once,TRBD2,TGTGCCATCATTCCTCTCCCCGGGACTAGCGGGAGCGGTGTTGATGAGCAGTTCTTC,CAIIPLPGTSGSGVDEQFF
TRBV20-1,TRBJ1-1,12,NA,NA,TGCAGTGCTCCGGACCTTCACACTGAAGCTTTCTTT,CSAPDLHTEAFF
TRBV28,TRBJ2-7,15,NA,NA,TGTGCCAGCAGCCCCACCCCTGGCAGATCCTACGAGCAGTACTTC,CASSPTPGRSYEQYF
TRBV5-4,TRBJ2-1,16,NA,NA,TGTGCCAGCAGCACGGCAGGGCTTAGCTCCTACAATGAGCAGTTCTTC,CASSTAGLSSYNEQFF
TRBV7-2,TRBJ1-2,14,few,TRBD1,TGTGCCAGCAGCTGGGTATACAGGGGAGACGGCTACACCTTC,CASSWVYRGDGYTF
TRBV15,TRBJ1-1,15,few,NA,TGTGCCACCAGCAGAGGACAGATTTTGAACACTGAAGCTTTCTTT,CATSRGQILNTEAFF
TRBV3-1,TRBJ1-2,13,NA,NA,TGTGCCAGCAGCCAATCTTGGGACTATGGCTACACCTTC,CASSQSWDYGYTF
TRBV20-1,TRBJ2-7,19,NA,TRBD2,TGCAGTGCTAGAGACCCCGGGACTAGCGGGAGAGGGGGCTCCTACGAGCAGTACTTC,CSARDPGTSGRGGSYEQYF
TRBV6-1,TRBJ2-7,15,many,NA,TGTGCCAGCGGTGACTTAGGAGGGCTCTCCTACGAGCAGTACTTC,CASGDLGGLSYEQYF
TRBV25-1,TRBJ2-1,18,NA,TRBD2,TGTGCCAGCAGTGAACGGGGGACTAGCGGGAGGCCAACTAATGAGCAGTTCTTC,CASSERGTSGRPTNEQFF
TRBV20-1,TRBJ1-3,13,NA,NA,TGCAGTGCTTACACGGTTTCAGGAAACACCATATATTTT,CSAYTVSGNTIYF
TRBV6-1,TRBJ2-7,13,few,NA,TGTGCCAGCACCGCGGGACCCTCCTACGAGCAGTACTTC,CASTAGPSYEQYF
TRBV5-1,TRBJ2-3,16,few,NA,TGCGCCAGCAGCTTGGTCGGACAAGGGAACACAGATACGCAGTATTTT,CASSLVGQGNTDTQYF
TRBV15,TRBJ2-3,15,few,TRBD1,TGTGCCACCAGCAGACCGGGACAGGGAAGAGATACGCAGTATTTT,CATSRPGQGRDTQYF
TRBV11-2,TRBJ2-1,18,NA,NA,TGTGCCAGCAGTTTTGAGCGAAGTAACCTCGTCGGTTACAATGAGCAGTTCTTC,CASSFERSNLVGYNEQFF
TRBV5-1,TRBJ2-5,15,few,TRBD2,TGCGCCAGCGGGACCGGGACTAGCGTAGGCGAGACCCAGTACTTC,CASGTGTSVGETQYF
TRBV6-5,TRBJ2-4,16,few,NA,TGTGCCAGCAGTTCCCGACAGGACCTAGCCAAAAACATTCAGTACTTC,CASSSRQDLAKNIQYF
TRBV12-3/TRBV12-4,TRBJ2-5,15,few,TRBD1,TGTGCCAGCAGGTCGGGACAGGGGGCTGGAGAGACCCAGTACTTC,CASRSGQGAGETQYF
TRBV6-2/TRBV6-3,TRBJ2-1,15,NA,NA,TGTGCCAGCAGTTACTCGGGGAGGCCCTACAATGAGCAGTTCTTC,CASSYSGRPYNEQFF
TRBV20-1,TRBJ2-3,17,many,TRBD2,TGCAGTGCGATGCCGGGACTAGCGGGAGGATTGACAGATACGCAGTATTTT,CSAMPGLAGGLTDTQYF
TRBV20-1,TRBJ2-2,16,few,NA,TGCAGTGCTAGAGAAGCGCTTGCGGGTTATGCGGGGGAGCTGTTTTTT,CSAREALAGYAGELFF
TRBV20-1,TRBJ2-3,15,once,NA,TGCAGTGCTAGGGGTCGGGCACCTAGCACAGATACGCGGTATTTT,CSARGRAPSTDTRYF
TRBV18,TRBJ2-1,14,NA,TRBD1,TGTGCCAGCCAACAGGGGGCGATTTACAATGAGCAGTTCTTC,CASQQGAIYNEQFF
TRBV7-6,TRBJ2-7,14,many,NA,TGTGCCAGCAGCTTAGATGAGACGATCGGCGAGCAGTACTTC,CASSLDETIGEQYF
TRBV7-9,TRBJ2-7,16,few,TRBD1,TGTGCCAGCAGCTCGCAAGGGACAGGGAACACCTACGAGCAGTACTTC,CASSSQGTGNTYEQYF
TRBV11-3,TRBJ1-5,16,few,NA,TGTGCCAGCAGCTTACCGCGGGCGATCCAAGGTCAGCCCCAGCATTTT,CASSLPRAIQGQPQHF
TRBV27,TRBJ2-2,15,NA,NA,TGTGCCAGCAGTTTACTGGGCACTAACACCGGGGAGCTGTTTTTT,CASSLLGTNTGELFF
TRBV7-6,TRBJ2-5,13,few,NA,TGTGCCAGCTCCGGGGGGCGGTGGGAGACCCAGTACTTC,CASSGGRWETQYF
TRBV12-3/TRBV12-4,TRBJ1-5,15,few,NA,TGTGCCAGCAGTTTAGCCCCAGGTTTCAATCAGCCCCAGCATTTT,CASSLAPGFNQPQHF
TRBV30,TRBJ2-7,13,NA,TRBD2,TGTGCCTGGAGTTCCGGGGAGGGGTTGAAGCAGTACTTC,CAWSSGEGLKQYF